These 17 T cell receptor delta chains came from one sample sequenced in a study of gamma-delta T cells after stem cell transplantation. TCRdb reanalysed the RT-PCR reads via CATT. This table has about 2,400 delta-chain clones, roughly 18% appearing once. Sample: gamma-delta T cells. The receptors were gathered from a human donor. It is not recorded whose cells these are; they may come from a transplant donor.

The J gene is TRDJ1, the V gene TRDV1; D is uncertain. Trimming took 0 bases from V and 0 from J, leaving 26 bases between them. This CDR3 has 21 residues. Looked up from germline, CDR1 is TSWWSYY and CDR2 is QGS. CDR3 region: CALGELEVLQVVLFYTDKLIF. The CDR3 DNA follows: TGTGCTCTTGGGGAACTAGAAGTTCTCCAAGTCGTACTGTTTTACACCGATAAACTCATCTTT.

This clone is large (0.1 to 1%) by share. The CDR3 DNA sequence: TGTGCCTGTGACAGTACTGGATCCAGCTCCTGGGACACCCGACAGATGTTTTTC. Translating gives CACDSTGSSSWDTRQMFF. The chain carries TRDV2 and TRDJ3, with a weak D call TRDD3 (5 bases). V lost 2 bases and J lost 0, with 13 bases in between. Germline V gene data show CDR1 as GEAIGNYY and CDR2 as EKD. The CDR3 covers 18 residues.

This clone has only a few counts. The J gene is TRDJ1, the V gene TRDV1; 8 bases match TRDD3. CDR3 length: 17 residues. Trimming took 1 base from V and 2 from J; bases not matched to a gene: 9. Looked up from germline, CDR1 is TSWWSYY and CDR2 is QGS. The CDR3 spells CALGEPLGLGVTDKLIF. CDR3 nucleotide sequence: TGTGCTCTTGGGGAACCTCTCGGACTGGGGGTAACCGATAAACTCATCTTT.

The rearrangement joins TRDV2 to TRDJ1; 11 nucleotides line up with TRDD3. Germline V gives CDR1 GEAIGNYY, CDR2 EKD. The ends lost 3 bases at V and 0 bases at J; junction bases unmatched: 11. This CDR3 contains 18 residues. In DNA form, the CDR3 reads TGTGCCTGTGACTTACTGGGGGATAGCATGGCGTACACCGATAAACTCATCTTT. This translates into CACDLLGDSMAYTDKLIF.

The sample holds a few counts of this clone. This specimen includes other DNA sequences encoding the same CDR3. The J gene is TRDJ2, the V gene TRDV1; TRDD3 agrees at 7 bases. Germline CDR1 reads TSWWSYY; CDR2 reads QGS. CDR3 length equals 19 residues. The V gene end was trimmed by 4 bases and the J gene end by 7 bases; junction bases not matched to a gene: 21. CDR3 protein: CALGAPGFWTGIEVAQLFF. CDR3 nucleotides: TGTGCTCTTGGGGCTCCCGGGTTTTGGACGGGGATAGAAGTAGCACAACTCTTCTTT.

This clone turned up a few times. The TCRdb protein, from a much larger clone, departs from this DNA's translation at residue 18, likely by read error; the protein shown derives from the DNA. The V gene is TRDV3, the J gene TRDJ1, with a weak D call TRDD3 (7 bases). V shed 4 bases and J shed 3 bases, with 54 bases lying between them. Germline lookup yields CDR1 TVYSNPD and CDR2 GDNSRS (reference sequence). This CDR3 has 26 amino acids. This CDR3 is CASSGWNGLPQSLTGEICWCADKLIF. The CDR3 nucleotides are TGTGCCTCCTCGGGATGGAATGGCCTTCCCCAGTCCCTTACTGGGGAAATATGCTGGTGCGCCGATAAACTCATCTTT.

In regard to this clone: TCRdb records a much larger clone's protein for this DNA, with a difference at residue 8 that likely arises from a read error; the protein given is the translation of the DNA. Written as DNA, the CDR3 is TGTGCCTGTGACACTGCTGAGCCTAAGTACACCGATAAACTCATCTTT. Protein product: CACDTAEPKYTDKLIF. The chain couples TRDV2 to TRDJ1; D is unresolved. The V end lost 1 base, the J end lost 0 bases, and 14 bases lay between the germline ends. Per germline, CDR1 GEAIGNYY and CDR2 EKD. The CDR3 has 16 amino acids.

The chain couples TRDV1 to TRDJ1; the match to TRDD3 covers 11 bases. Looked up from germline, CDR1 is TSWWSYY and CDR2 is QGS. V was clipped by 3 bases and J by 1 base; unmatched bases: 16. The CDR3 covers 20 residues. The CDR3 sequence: CALGDITPFWGIPFTDKLIF. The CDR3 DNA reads TGTGCTCTTGGGGACATTACTCCGTTCTGGGGGATACCCTTCACCGATAAACTCATCTTT.

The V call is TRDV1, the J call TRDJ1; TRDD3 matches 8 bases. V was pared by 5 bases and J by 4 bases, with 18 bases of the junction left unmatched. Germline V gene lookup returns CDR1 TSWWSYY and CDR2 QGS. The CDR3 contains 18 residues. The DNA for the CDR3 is TGTGCTCTTGGGACGACGTTAGACTGGGGGGCCCTTTTCGATAAACTCATCTTT. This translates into CALGTTLDWGALFDKLIF.

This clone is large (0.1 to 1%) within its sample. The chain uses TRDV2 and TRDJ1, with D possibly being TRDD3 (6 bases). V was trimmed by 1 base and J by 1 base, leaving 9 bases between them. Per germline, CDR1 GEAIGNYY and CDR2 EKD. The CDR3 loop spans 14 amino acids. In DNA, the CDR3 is TGTGCCTGTGACACGGTGGGGGCCACCGATAAACTCATCTTT. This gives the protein CACDTVGATDKLIF.

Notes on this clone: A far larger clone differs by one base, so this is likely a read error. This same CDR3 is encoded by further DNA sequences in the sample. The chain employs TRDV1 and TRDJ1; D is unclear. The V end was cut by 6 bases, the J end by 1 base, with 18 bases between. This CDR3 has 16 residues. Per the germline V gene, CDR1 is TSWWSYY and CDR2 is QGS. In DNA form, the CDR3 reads TGTGCTCTTGGACCCTTGGCCCTATTCGGCACCGATAAACTCATCTTT. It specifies CALGPLALFGTDKLIF.

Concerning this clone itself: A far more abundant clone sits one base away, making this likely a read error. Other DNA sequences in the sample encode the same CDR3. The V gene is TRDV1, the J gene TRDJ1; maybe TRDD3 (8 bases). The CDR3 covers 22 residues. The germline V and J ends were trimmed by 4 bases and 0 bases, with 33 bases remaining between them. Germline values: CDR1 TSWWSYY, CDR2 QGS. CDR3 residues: CALGVLLPKQILGDTYTDKLIF. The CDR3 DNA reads TGTGCTCTTGGGGTCCTGCTTCCTAAGCAAATACTAGGGGATACCTACACCGATAAACTCATCTTT.

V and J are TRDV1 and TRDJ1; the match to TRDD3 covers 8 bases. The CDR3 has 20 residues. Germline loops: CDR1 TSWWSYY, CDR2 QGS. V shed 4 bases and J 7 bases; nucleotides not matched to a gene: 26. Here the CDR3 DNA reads TGTGCTCTTGGGGCCCCTATCCTGTACCGGGGGATAGCTGCGTCGGGTAAACTCATCTTT. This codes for CALGAPILYRGIAASGKLIF.

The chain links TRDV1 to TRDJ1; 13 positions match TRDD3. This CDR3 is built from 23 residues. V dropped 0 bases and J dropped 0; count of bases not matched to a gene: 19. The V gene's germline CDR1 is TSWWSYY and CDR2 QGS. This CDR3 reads CALGELTTTLYWGIRVYTDKLIF. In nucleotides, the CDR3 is TGTGCTCTTGGGGAACTTACGACTACCCTCTACTGGGGGATACGGGTGTACACCGATAAACTCATCTTT.

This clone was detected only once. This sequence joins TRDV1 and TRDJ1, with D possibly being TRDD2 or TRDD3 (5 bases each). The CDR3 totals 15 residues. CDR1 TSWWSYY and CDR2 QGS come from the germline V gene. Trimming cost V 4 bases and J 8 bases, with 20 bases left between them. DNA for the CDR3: TGTGCTCTTGGGGGACTAAGTTCCTCGTCTGGGAAACTCATCTTT. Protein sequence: CALGGLSSSSGKLIF.

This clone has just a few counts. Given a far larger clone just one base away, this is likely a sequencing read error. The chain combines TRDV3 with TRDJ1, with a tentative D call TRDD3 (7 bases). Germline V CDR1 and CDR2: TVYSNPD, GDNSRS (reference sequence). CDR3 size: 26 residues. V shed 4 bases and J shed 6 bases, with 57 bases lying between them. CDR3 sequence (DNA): TGTGCCTCCTCGGGATGGAATGGCCTTCCCCAGTCCCTTACTGGGGAAATACGCTGGTGCGCCAATAAACTCATCTTT. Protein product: CASSGWNGLPQSLTGEIRWCANKLIF.

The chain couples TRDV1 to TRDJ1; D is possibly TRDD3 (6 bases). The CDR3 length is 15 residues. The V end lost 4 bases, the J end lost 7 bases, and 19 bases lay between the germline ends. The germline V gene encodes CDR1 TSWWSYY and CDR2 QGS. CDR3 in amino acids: CALGGLSMDWAKLIF. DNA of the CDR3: TGTGCTCTTGGGGGACTTTCTATGGACTGGGCTAAACTCATCTTT.